One TCR beta chain is described in this entry. This clone was counted once. Its antigen remains undetermined. No base quality values were provided; no much bigger clone lies one nucleotide off. Other DNA sequences within the sample encode an identical CDR3. The sample is drawn from a study of cytomegalovirus exposure and HLA in healthy donors (dated by TCRdb to 2016 to 2017). General notes on the study: An earlier analysis of several hundred of the donors reported approximately 300 Gb of sequence data and 117 million unique TCR beta sequences obtained from about 200 million T cells. The study combined high-throughput TCR immunosequencing, statistical association of individual TCRs with disease status, and machine learning to predict cytomegalovirus infection status. Of the roughly 390 genotyped donors, approximately 81% were placed in the genetic ancestry cluster associated with self-reported Caucasian donors. Using immunosequencing, the study profiled T cell repertoires from 500 to 800 subjects and related those repertoires to cytomegalovirus serostatus. Among around 400 genotyped donors of the cohort, an average of approximately 240,000 unique TCR beta nucleotide sequences were sequenced per donor, around 18% of them non-productive. Both class I and class II loci were covered by HLA typing, at four-digit resolution. In addition to the first cohort of 666 subjects, a separate validation cohort of over 90 different subjects was used. To study patterns of TCR occurrence, a later analysis re-analyzed previously published TCR beta repertoires from 650 to 750 donors and added high-resolution HLA genotyping. Five DR-DQ haplotypes were handled as single units for association and clustering, since linkage in the cohort was strong. The study was designed to test whether signatures of past pathogen exposure could be identified by cataloging public T cell receptors. All discovery cohort repertoires had been generated using a single sequencing platform. In an earlier analysis of roughly 540 of the donors, high-throughput TCR beta sequencing was used to judge whether each TCR beta V gene segment behaved as functional or pseudogenic. Rather than drawing on any new phenotypic data, the later analysis identified candidate immune exposures from TCR beta sequences and the way those sequences occurred across donors. An early release covering roughly 600 HLA-typed donors comprised about 290 gigabases of sequencing data and some 79 million unique TCR sequences. Donor age, sex, ethnicity and CMV serostatus were collected together with the repertoire data. The number of typed donors differed by locus: roughly 629-640 for A, B, C, DRB1 and DQB1; 500 to 550 for DQA1; approximately 600 for DPA1; and some 470 for DPB1. Genome-wide SNP genotypes for about three fifths of the roughly 700 donors were used in a later genetic analysis, which treated that subset as a discovery cohort.

The cohort was made up of 500 to 800 healthy bone marrow donors. All cohort members were sampled while nominally healthy, although unrecorded immune exposures were likely present. The donor tested CMV seronegative and was one of the 352 seronegative cohort members. A peripheral blood sample was collected from each donor, and TCR beta sequencing was performed on peripheral blood mononuclear cells. Genomic DNA was extracted from the blood cell samples with the Qiagen DNeasy Blood Extraction Kit. What the authors observed across the whole study: According to the authors, the approach could potentially be generalized to other disease states and immunological phenotypes. Because some donors lacked HLA typing at each locus, the association tests relied only on the typed subset. A later genetic analysis associated a missense DCLRE1C variant with V-gene and J-gene trimming of TCR beta chains, and an independent cohort replicated the association. Roughly uniform sequencing depth across donors was assumed in presence/absence analyses, although this assumption may not hold. A later analysis found that most CMV-associated TCR beta chains appeared HLA-restricted, with HLA associations seemingly driven largely by CMV exposure. A later analysis reported that several top co-occurrence clusters appeared linked to parvovirus B19, influenza, CMV and Epstein-Barr virus. Only TCR beta chains were sequenced in this cohort, and the absence of alpha or paired-chain data limited detectable features. A total of fewer than 200 TCR beta chains were listed by the study as associated with cytomegalovirus. In both the original and validation cohorts, the classifier was reported to diagnose cytomegalovirus status with high specificity and sensitivity. A few of the identified cytomegalovirus-associated TCR beta chains were confirmed in vitro to be specific for cytomegalovirus antigens. A later analysis found that HLA-associated TCR beta chains were more clonally expanded and had lower generation probabilities than equally common non-associated chains. CMV serostatus was the only immune exposure information available for the cohort. In a later analysis, TCR association rates were found to vary across HLA loci, with the most associated TCRs seen for DRB1 alleles and the fewest for HLA-C alleles. Broadly in line with IMGT annotations, most TCR beta V segments showed up in productive rearrangements about 87% or about 30% of the time in an earlier analysis of a few hundred of the donors. Because the 87-base-pair reads could not distinguish some IMGT-functional V segments, including TRBV6-2 and TRBV6-3, those segments were excluded. Strong co-occurrence of HLA alleles, especially DR and DQ, made assigning TCR associations to individual alleles difficult. Correlated functional status among segregating V segments might be attributable to linkage disequilibrium, but an unknown experimental factor could not be ruled out. In a later genetic analysis, fewer N-insertions in productive TCRs were reported among donors in an Asian-associated ancestry cluster than the roughly 700-donor mean. Across donors, most TCR sequences were observed very rarely, whereas some public TCRs were present in many individuals. A cluster of highly shared sequence variants was judged likely to be a technical artifact of the sequencing pipeline. Specific HLA alleles were associated with about 17,000 TCR beta sequences at a false discovery rate of 0.05 in a later analysis. The earlier analysis of 450 to 700 of the donors excluded 15 to 20 rarely observed V segments, including chromosome 9 orphons, because counts were too low. A further reported finding was that TCR beta sequences accurately predicted the HLA-A and HLA-B alleles for most subjects in the first cohort.

From a lookup of the germline V gene, CDR1 and CDR2 are ENHRY and SYGVKD. The CDR3, cysteine through phenylalanine, is 14 amino acids long. Only the CDR3 part of the read is kept: 42 bases, read in frame from the first base. V loses 6 bases at its end and J loses 1 base; junction bases beyond the gene matches: 2. The library relied on the immunoSEQ multiplex PCR assay. A mixture of 60 forward primers for TCR Vbeta segments and 13 reverse primers for TCR Jbeta segments was used in the multiplex PCR. The CDR3 region of rearranged TCR beta genes was amplified from genomic DNA with a multiplex PCR assay. The amplified TCR beta libraries were sequenced on the Illumina HiSeq System as 87-base-pair reads. For the original study's pipeline: A later analysis counted tens of millions of unique TCR beta chains across the 500 to 850 repertoires, and approximately 11 million of these chains were shared by at least two donors. To remove PCR and sequencing errors, raw reads were error-corrected and collapsed into unique sequences using a nearest-neighbor algorithm that merged closely related sequences. To assign V, D and J gene segments, CDR3 sequences were aligned to IMGT reference sequences. Each retained sequence needed at least a six-nucleotide match to both a V gene segment and a J gene segment. Rearrangements were classified as productive when the CDR3 lacked stop codons and remained in frame with V and J, and all other rearrangements were classified as non-productive. CDR3 was defined by IMGT convention, running from the second conserved V-encoded cysteine to the conserved J-encoded phenylalanine. The earlier analysis of approximately 500 of the donors excluded sequences that lacked an unambiguous match to a single V gene segment. In an earlier analysis of about 590 of the donors, a V segment was called functional when productive rearrangements were above 56.7%, and segregating when the standard deviation between donors exceeded 5%. To diagnose cytomegalovirus status from the catalog of TCR beta chain sequences, a statistical classification framework was built. In a later analysis, TCR nucleotide sequences were compared against IMGT/GENE-DB human TR gene sequences so that V and J genes could be assigned. In a later analysis, CDR3 sequences and most-parsimonious VDJ recombination scenarios were assigned using the TCRdist pipeline. A later analysis defined each TCR beta chain by its CDR3 amino acid sequence plus V-gene family, and excluded reads lacking a unique V-gene family. As a way to deal with suspected cross-contamination and a sequencing artifact, a later analysis dropped over 550 nucleotide sequences that were highly shared and had low generation probability. In a later analysis, a clonal expansion index for each public chain was calculated from normalized within-repertoire ranks of inferred template counts. Generation probabilities in a later analysis came from a VDJ recombination model fitted to out-of-frame rearrangements, and those results were checked against IGoR. Hypergeometric tests were used in a later analysis to score TCR-TCR, TCR-HLA and TCR-CMV co-occurrence, with a repertoire-size bias correction applied to the TCR pairs. A later analysis estimated false discovery rates by permuting HLA or CMV assignments 20 times. In a later analysis, co-occurring TCRs were grouped with DBSCAN, and TCRdist sequence similarity was added when clustering was performed within HLA-allele-positive subsets. Repertoires with fewer than 30,000 or more than 120,000 public chains were left out of co-occurrence clustering, as were four to six repertoires with anomalous nucleotide sharing. Held by TCRdb, this immuneACCESS table contains in-frame sequences only and omits some clones. Under half of the omission traces to an unresolved V gene where checked; the cause of the rest is unknown. V and J calls and clone size are given by that table; D and trimming were obtained from the DNA. The table for this sample lists some 160,000 clones; 80% of them were counted only once. Together, the top ten hold 2.3% of the sample.

The sequenced material came from PBMCs. The rearranged segments are TRBV10-3 and TRBJ2-3; 9 middle bases align to TRBD2. This TCR was recovered from a male donor in good health and CMV-seronegative. The nucleotide sequence reads TGTGCCATCAGCTCTAGCGGGGGCACAGATACGCAGTATTTT. Translation gives CAISSSGGTDTQYF.